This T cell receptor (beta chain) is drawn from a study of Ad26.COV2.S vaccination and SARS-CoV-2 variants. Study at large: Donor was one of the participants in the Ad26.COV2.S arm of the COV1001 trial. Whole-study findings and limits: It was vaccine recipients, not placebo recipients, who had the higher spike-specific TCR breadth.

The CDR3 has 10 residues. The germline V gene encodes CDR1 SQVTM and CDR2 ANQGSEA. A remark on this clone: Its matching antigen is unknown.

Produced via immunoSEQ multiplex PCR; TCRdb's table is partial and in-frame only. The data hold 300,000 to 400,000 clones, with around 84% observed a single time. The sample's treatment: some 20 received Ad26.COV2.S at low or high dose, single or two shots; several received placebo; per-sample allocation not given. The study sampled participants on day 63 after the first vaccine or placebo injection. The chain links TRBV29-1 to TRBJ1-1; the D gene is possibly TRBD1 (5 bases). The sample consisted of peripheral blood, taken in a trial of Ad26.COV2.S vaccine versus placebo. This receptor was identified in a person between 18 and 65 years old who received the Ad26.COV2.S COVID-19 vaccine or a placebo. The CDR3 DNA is TGCAGTGCTGGGGGCACTGAAGCTTTCTTT. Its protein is CSAGGTEAFF.